This TCR beta chain derives from a study of blood T cell repertoires in COVID-19 (dated by TCRdb to the early 2020s). Study-level background: Samples from collaborators originated in the United States, Italy and Spain and spanned both the acute and convalescent phases of COVID-19. The material from the prospective study consisted of cDNA or gDNA derived from T cells, B-cell-depleted T cells, or PBMCs. Subjects who had been exposed to COVID-19, were actively infected with it, or had recovered from it provided the deeply sampled blood TCRbeta repertoires that made up the dataset. The repertoires were released in a freely available public database meant as a resource for research on the immune response to SARS-CoV-2. Samples came from the ongoing ImmuneRACE study (first 160 participants) plus 1,254 subjects from 6 global collaborators. The sample metadata nearly always contained a de-identified subject ID, COVID-19 status, age in years and sex. Where available, HLA class I and class II types were obtained from metadata supplied by the sample provider rather than from assay-based typing.

Whole blood was collected in K2EDTA tubes by collaborating institutions according to the institutions' own protocols. For TCRbeta analysis, collaborator samples were shipped as frozen whole blood, as isolated PBMCs, or as DNA extracted from either sample type. TCRbeta CDR3 regions were amplified from genomic DNA by means of the immunoSEQ Assay, a bias-controlled multiplex PCR. In the source study's methods: The number of nucleated cells in each sample was estimated from the amplification of reference gene primers within the assay. Sequence reads were collapsed and filtered to measure the absolute abundance of every unique TCRbeta CDR3 rearrangement. Productive Simpson clonality was computed per sample as the square root of Simpson's diversity index over productive rearrangements. TCRdb retrieved this table from immuneACCESS and kept in-frame rearrangements only. Not all clones are present; in checked studies, unresolved V genes account for under half, and no reason is known for the remainder. V, J and clone size reflect that table, while D and trimming were determined from the DNA. This sample comprises about 81,000 clones, approximately 89% of them detected only once. The ten largest clones take up 9.5% to 15% of the sample.

Broader findings and caveats from the paper: Clinical and demographic metadata were provided uncurated, with the amount varying by source and participant.

V loses 3 bases at its end and J loses 2 bases; junction bases beyond the gene matches: 3. Spanning cysteine to phenylalanine, the CDR3 consists of 14 amino acids. Just the 42-base CDR3 DNA is kept, in frame starting at base 1. CDR1 and CDR2 are read off the germline V gene as KGHDR and SFDVKD. About this clone itself: The antigen it recognizes is unknown. Base-call qualities are not available, and no considerably larger clone is one nucleotide away.

This chain is built from TRBV24-1 and TRBJ2-7; TRBD2 aligns with 7 central bases. Input material: peripheral blood. The sequence came from a man in his sixties or seventies with active or convalescent COVID-19. The CDR3 corresponds to CATSDGGVTYEQYF. The base sequence is TGTGCCACCAGTGATGGGGGGGTTACCTACGAGCAGTACTTC.